The 31 T cell receptor beta chains presented below share a single source sample, sequenced in a study of shared T cell receptors in the human thymus. The data were produced by immunoSEQ multiplex PCR, yet TCRdb's version contains in-frame clones alone and is incomplete. Of some 760,000 clones in the sample, roughly 85% were seen once. The same data also contributed to another study, on human thymus T cells.

Sequencing was carried out using thymocytes. The receptors were sampled from a girl in the first two years of life with a congenital heart defect.

V and J are TRBV15 and TRBJ1-5; D may be TRBD1 (6 bases). The CDR3 length is 16 residues. Trimming pared 2 bases from V and 4 bases from J, leaving 15 bases between. Germline V lookup: CDR1 LNHNV, CDR2 YYDKDF (reference sequence). CDR3 sequence: CATSRNTQGGNQPQHF. CDR3 bases: TGTGCCACCAGCAGAAATACACAGGGCGGAAATCAGCCCCAGCATTTT.

This clone showed up just once. Other DNA variants within this sample encode the same CDR3. The rearrangement joins TRBV4-3 to TRBJ1-6; D ambiguous. With 1 base removed from V and 8 bases from J, the gap between germline ends came to 24 bases. Germline V lookup: CDR1 LGHNA, CDR2 YSLEER. The CDR3 sequence is 19 residues long. The DNA of the CDR3 is TGCGCCAGCAGCCAAGGATATCGCAGGCCTCCAATGTGGCATTCACCCCTCCACTTT. Its protein is CASSQGYRRPPMWHSPLHF.

The chain has TRBV11-2 and TRBJ1-2; TRBD1 agrees at 7 bases. Germline CDR1 SGHAT, CDR2 FQNNGV. V shed 6 bases and J 4 bases; nucleotides not matched to a gene: 2. This CDR3 is built from 12 residues. Written as DNA, the CDR3 is TGTGCCAGCAGAGGACAGGCCTATGGCTACACCTTC. It specifies CASRGQAYGYTF.

This rearrangement joins TRBV4-3 to TRBJ1-4; D is perhaps TRBD1 (5 bases). The CDR3 runs to 16 residues. In germline, CDR1 is LGHNA, CDR2 YSLEER. V lost 0 bases and J 6 bases, leaving 14 bases between the germline ends. CDR3 loop: CASSQDPGFQDEKLFF. The CDR3 nucleotides read TGCGCCAGCAGCCAAGATCCAGGGTTTCAGGATGAAAAACTGTTTTTT.

This chain links TRBV7-2 with TRBJ2-1; 12 nucleotides agree with TRBD2. CDR3 size: 15 residues. Germline CDR1 and CDR2: SGHTA and FQGNSA. After removal of 2 bases from V and 7 bases from J, the junction contained 3 bases not matched to a gene. The CDR3: CASSLPLAGGNEQFF. For the CDR3, the DNA is TGTGCCAGCAGCTTACCCCTAGCGGGGGGGAATGAGCAGTTCTTC. The whole variable domain, filled in from reference TRBV7-2 and TRBJ2-1, reads GAGVSQSPSNKVTEKGKDVELRCDPISGHTALYWYRQSLGQGLEFLIYFQGNSAPDKSGLPSDRFSAERTGGSVSTLTIQRTQQEDSAVYLCASSLPLAGGNEQFFGPGTRLTVL.

This clone was seen once. This sequence joins TRBV5-1 and TRBJ2-7; 7 nucleotides agree with TRBD1. CDR3 length equals 15 residues. Germline trimming cut 4 bases from V and 3 bases from J; bases unmatched to any gene: 10. Germline lookup yields CDR1 SGHRS and CDR2 YFSETQ. The DNA for the CDR3 is TGCGCCAGCAGCCCTTCCTCGACAGGGATCTACGAGCAGTACTTC. Protein sequence: CASSPSSTGIYEQYF.

This rearrangement joins TRBV30 to TRBJ2-1; TRBD1 matches at 8 bases. Germline-derived CDR1 and CDR2 are GTSNPN and SVGIG (reference sequence). V shed 0 bases, J shed 13 bases, and the junction held 11 bases outside the gene matches. The CDR3 is 14 residues long. The CDR3 region is CAWSVPGQDIIQFF. In DNA, the CDR3 is TGTGCCTGGAGTGTCCCGGGACAGGACATTATCCAGTTCTTC. Combining the CDR3 with reference TRBV30 and TRBJ2-1 gives the whole variable domain SQTIHQWPATLVQPVGSPLSLECTVEGTSNPNLYWYRQAAGRGLQLLFYSVGIGQISSEVPQNLSASRPQDRQFILSSKKLLLSDSGFYLCAWSVPGQDIIQFFGPGTRLTVL.

In this sample, this clone turned up once. The chain has TRBV27 and TRBJ2-7; TRBD1 might be the D (6 bases). Trimming cost V 1 base and J 7 bases, with 23 bases left between them. This CDR3 has 17 residues. CDR1 and CDR2 (germline): MNHEY, SMNVEV (reference sequence). The CDR3 DNA sequence: TGTGCCAGCAGTTTATGGCAGGACCGTAGGGGGTTACGGGAGCAGTACTTC. Protein: CASSLWQDRRGLREQYF.

This clone was detected once. This chain joins TRBV19 and TRBJ2-7; a possible D gene is TRBD1 (6 bases). Trimming took 4 bases from V and 0 from J, leaving 13 bases between them. There are 15 residues in the CDR3. CDR1 is LNHDA, CDR2 SQIVND, per germline (reference sequence). In DNA form, the CDR3 reads TGTGCCAGTAGTACCCCCACACAGGGCTCCTACGAGCAGTACTTC. Its protein product is CASSTPTQGSYEQYF. Together with reference TRBV19 and TRBJ2-7, the CDR3 gives the full variable domain: DGGITQSPKYLFRKEGQNVTLSCEQNLNHDAMYWYRQDPGQGLRLIYYSQIVNDFQKGDIAEGYSVSREKKESFPLTVTSAQKNPTAFYLCASSTPTQGSYEQYFGPGTRLTVT.

This chain links TRBV9 with TRBJ2-3; 9 nucleotides agree with TRBD2. With 2 bases clipped from V and 4 bases from J, the junction kept 17 bases outside the gene matches. The CDR3 spans 19 residues. Germline CDR1 SGDLS, CDR2 YYNGEE. The CDR3 coding sequence is TGTGCCAGCAGCGTGGATTTTGGGACTAGCCCTTTAGGAGCAGATACGCAGTATTTT. Amino acids: CASSVDFGTSPLGADTQYF.

V usage is TRBV4-1 and J usage is TRBJ2-1; TRBD2 aligns across 11 bases. The CDR3 has 19 residues. After removal of 3 bases from V and 4 bases from J, the junction contained 14 bases not matched to a gene. Germline V gene sequence: CDR1 MGHRA, CDR2 YSYEKL. For the CDR3, the DNA is TGCGCCAGCAGCCAGAGGGCCCCCTTTCTAGCGGGGGGATACAATGAGCAGTTCTTC. This sequence encodes CASSQRAPFLAGGYNEQFF.

The rearrangement joins TRBV15 to TRBJ1-2, with no clear D. CDR1 is LNHNV, CDR2 YYDKDF, per germline (reference sequence). The length of the CDR3 is 13 residues. The germline V and J ends were trimmed by 5 bases and 6 bases, with 13 bases remaining between them. The CDR3, as DNA: TGTGCCACCAGCGTCAGGTCGATGGATGGCTACACCTTC. Translating gives CATSVRSMDGYTF. Together with reference TRBV15 and TRBJ1-2, the CDR3 gives the full variable domain: DAMVIQNPRYQVTQFGKPVTLSCSQTLNHNVMYWYQQKSSQAPKLLFHYYDKDFNNEADTPDNFQSRRPNTSFCFLDIRSPGLGDTAMYLCATSVRSMDGYTFGSGTRLTVV.

Of note for this clone: This same CDR3 is encoded by further DNA sequences in the sample. This chain uses TRBV29-1 with TRBJ1-2; TRBD1 matches 8 bases. Germline V CDR1 and CDR2: SQVTM, ANQGSEA. V shed 2 bases and J 8 bases; nucleotides not matched to a gene: 4. The CDR3 runs 12 residues. The CDR3 reads CSVEQGARGYTF. The CDR3 coding sequence is TGCAGCGTTGAACAGGGGGCGCGGGGCTACACCTTC.

This chain connects TRBV7-3 to TRBJ1-1; D is undetermined. V lost 2 bases, J lost 3 bases, and 16 bases lay in between. The CDR3 is made up of 16 amino acids. Germline V gene data show CDR1 as SGHTA and CDR2 as FQGTGA. CDR3 DNA sequence: TGTGCCAGCAGCTTACGGCTAGAGACGGAACACACTGAAGCTTTCTTT. Protein: CASSLRLETEHTEAFF.

J is TRBJ1-2 and V is TRBV2; TRBD1 might be the D (5 bases). The CDR3 extends over 16 amino acids. CDR1 is SNHLY, CDR2 FYNNEI, per germline. V was cut by 4 bases and J by 8 bases, with 23 bases left in between. The CDR3 is CASSGRDDLAVCGYTF. The CDR3 DNA sequence: TGTGCCAGCAGTGGGAGGGACGACCTTGCGGTATGCGGCTACACCTTC.

The chain links TRBV15 to TRBJ2-1, with 14 bases aligning to TRBD2. Trimming took 6 bases from V and 8 from J; bases not matched to a gene: 12. Germline CDR1 reads LNHNV; CDR2 reads YYDKDF (reference sequence). CDR3 length: 17 amino acids. CDR3 loop: CATRGRTSGGSRDEQFF. CDR3 DNA sequence: TGTGCCACCAGGGGACGGACTAGCGGGGGGTCCAGGGATGAGCAGTTCTTC.

The J gene is TRBJ1-4, the V gene TRBV9; possible D gene TRBD1, 5 bases. The germline V gene encodes CDR1 SGDLS and CDR2 YYNGEE. V dropped 4 bases and J dropped 8 bases, with 15 bases sitting between them. This CDR3 has 14 amino acids. The CDR3 region has the DNA TGTGCCAGCAGCCCAGGACCGGGGGGGGAAAAACTGTTTTTT. Translation: CASSPGPGGEKLFF.

This sequence joins TRBV4-2 and TRBJ2-7; no definite D call. The CDR3 spans 13 residues. Germline V gene data show CDR1 as LGHNA and CDR2 as YNFKEQ. V lost 4 bases to trimming and J lost 5 bases, with 12 bases between them. The CDR3 DNA follows: TGTGCCAGCAGCCTGACTCTCCCGCACGAGCAGTACTTC. Translated, it gives CASSLTLPHEQYF.

The rearrangement joins TRBV28 to TRBJ2-1, with TRBD2 matching 10 bases. The CDR3 runs to 16 residues. Germline values: CDR1 MDHEN, CDR2 SYDVKM. V lost 3 bases, J lost 5 bases, and 7 bases stayed unmatched. The DNA of the CDR3 is TGTGCCAGCAGTTTCTTCCTAGCGGGGGTGGACAATGAGCAGTTCTTC. Translated: CASSFFLAGVDNEQFF.

V usage is TRBV5-4 and J usage is TRBJ2-5, with TRBD1 matching over 9 bases. Trimming cost V 4 bases and J 3 bases; bases outside gene matches: 16. CDR1 SGHNT and CDR2 YYREEE come from the germline V gene (reference sequence). CDR3 length: 18 amino acids. CDR3 protein: CASSRPGTGPLDKETQYF. For the CDR3, the DNA is TGTGCCAGCAGCCGTCCCGGGACAGGGCCGTTAGATAAAGAGACCCAGTACTTC.

The rearrangement uses TRBV5-6 and TRBJ2-1; tentative D call: TRBD2 (5 bases). In germline, CDR1 is SGHDT, CDR2 YYEEEE. The CDR3 totals 19 residues. V lost 3 bases to trimming and J lost 5 bases, with 27 bases between them. CDR3 in amino acids: CASSSGGPNKNIAHNEQFF. CDR3 coding DNA: TGTGCCAGCAGCTCAGGAGGACCGAACAAAAACATCGCACACAATGAGCAGTTCTTC.

The CDR3 DNA sequence: TGCGCCAGCAGCCAAGGTCAGGGGTATCAGCCCCAGCATTTT. Protein sequence: CASSQGQGYQPQHF. V gene TRBV4-1 combines with J gene TRBJ1-5; D is perhaps TRBD1 (6 bases). Trimming took off 1 base at V and 5 bases at J, with 9 bases between the two ends. There are 14 residues in the CDR3. Germline-derived CDR1 and CDR2 are MGHRA and YSYEKL.

The chain uses TRBV5-6 and TRBJ1-5; 10 bases line up with TRBD1. This CDR3 has 16 amino acids. The J segment lost 11 bases and the V segment lost 4 bases, leaving 15 bases of the junction unmatched. Germline CDR1 is SGHDT and CDR2 is YYEEEE. The CDR3 sequence is CASSQGQGKGFEAQHF. The CDR3 nucleotides read TGTGCCAGCAGCCAGGGACAGGGGAAAGGGTTTGAGGCCCAGCATTTT.

V gene TRBV7-9 combines with J gene TRBJ2-7, with 10 nucleotides matching TRBD1. Germline-derived CDR1 and CDR2 are SEHNR and FQNEAQ (reference sequence). The CDR3 is 15 residues long. V lost 2 bases to trimming and J lost 5 bases; unmatched junction nucleotides: 6. The CDR3 region is CASSLRTGGFNEQYF. In nucleotides, the CDR3 is TGTGCCAGCAGCTTACGGACAGGGGGTTTCAACGAGCAGTACTTC.

The chain links TRBV6-6 to TRBJ2-7; maybe TRBD2 (5 bases). V lost 7 bases and J lost 4, with 17 bases in between. The germline gives CDR1 MNHNY, CDR2 SVGAGI (reference sequence). The CDR3 is 14 residues long. The CDR3 protein is CASTPRGEGYEQYF. The CDR3 DNA reads as TGTGCCAGCACCCCCCGGGGTGAGGGTTACGAGCAGTACTTC.

The chain employs TRBV7-2 and TRBJ2-5; 9 positions match TRBD1. CDR3 length: 17 amino acids. J lost 5 bases, V lost 5 bases, and 15 bases had no gene match. Looked up from germline, CDR1 is SGHTA and CDR2 is FQGNSA. CDR3 in amino acids: CASSPQPQGAIVETQYF. For the CDR3, the DNA is TGTGCCAGCAGCCCACAACCACAGGGGGCGATCGTTGAGACCCAGTACTTC.

The J gene is TRBJ1-6, the V gene TRBV27; unclear D gene. Trimming cost V 2 bases and J 6 bases, with 17 bases left between them. Germline V gene data show CDR1 as MNHEY and CDR2 as SMNVEV (reference sequence). The CDR3 spans 17 residues. Here the CDR3 reads CASSLAPAGRPNSPLHF. CDR3 sequence (DNA): TGTGCCAGCAGTTTAGCGCCCGCGGGCAGGCCTAATTCACCCCTCCACTTT.

The chain carries TRBV27 and TRBJ1-2; 8 bases line up with TRBD1. There are 16 residues in the CDR3. Trimming cost V 3 bases and J 2 bases; bases outside gene matches: 8. Germline CDR1 MNHEY, CDR2 SMNVEV (reference sequence). CDR3 residues: CASSFLQGASNYGYTF. The CDR3, as DNA: TGTGCCAGCAGTTTCCTGCAGGGGGCCTCCAACTATGGCTACACCTTC.

The V gene is TRBV28, the J gene TRBJ1-5; weak D call: TRBD1 (6 bases). Between the trimmed V and J ends, which lost 3 bases and 2 bases, there was a span of 11 bases. The CDR3 totals 15 residues. The germline V gene has CDR1 MDHEN and CDR2 SYDVKM. The CDR3 DNA reads TGTGCCAGCAGTTTTGAACAGGGCGGCAATCAGCCCCAGCATTTT. It specifies CASSFEQGGNQPQHF.

The genes are TRBV6-1 and TRBJ2-1, with TRBD1 identical over 7 bases. The CDR3 covers 14 residues. Germline CDR1 reads MNHNS; CDR2 reads SASEGT. The V segment lost 3 bases and the J segment 7 bases; nucleotides outside the gene matches: 6. CDR3 DNA sequence: TGTGCCAGCAGTGAGCCGCAGGGGGTTAATGAGCAGTTCTTC. Translated, it gives CASSEPQGVNEQFF.

V gene TRBV11-2 combines with J gene TRBJ2-7, with TRBD1 matching 8 bases. The germline CDR1 and CDR2 sequences are SGHAT and FQNNGV. The CDR3 loop spans 15 amino acids. The trim removed 3 bases at V and 3 bases at J, leaving 7 bases unmatched. CDR3 nucleotides: TGTGCCAGCAGCTTCCCAGGGGGCTATCGCTACGAGCAGTACTTC. It is translated as CASSFPGGYRYEQYF.